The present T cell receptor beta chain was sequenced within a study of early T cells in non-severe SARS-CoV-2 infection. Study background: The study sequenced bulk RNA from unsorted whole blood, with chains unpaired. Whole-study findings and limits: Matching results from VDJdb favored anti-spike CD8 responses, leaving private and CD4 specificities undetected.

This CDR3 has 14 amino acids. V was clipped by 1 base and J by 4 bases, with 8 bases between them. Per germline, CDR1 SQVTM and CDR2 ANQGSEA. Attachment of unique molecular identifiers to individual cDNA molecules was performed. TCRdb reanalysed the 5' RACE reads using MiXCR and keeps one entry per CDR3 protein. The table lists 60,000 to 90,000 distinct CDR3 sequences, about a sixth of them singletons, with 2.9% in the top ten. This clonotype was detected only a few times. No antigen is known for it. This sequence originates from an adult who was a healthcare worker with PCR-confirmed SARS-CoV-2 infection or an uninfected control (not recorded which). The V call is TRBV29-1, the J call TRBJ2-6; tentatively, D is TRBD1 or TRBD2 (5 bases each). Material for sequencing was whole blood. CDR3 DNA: TGCAGCGTTGAAGGGGGGAACGGGGCCAACGTCCTGACTTTC. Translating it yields CSVEGGNGANVLTF.